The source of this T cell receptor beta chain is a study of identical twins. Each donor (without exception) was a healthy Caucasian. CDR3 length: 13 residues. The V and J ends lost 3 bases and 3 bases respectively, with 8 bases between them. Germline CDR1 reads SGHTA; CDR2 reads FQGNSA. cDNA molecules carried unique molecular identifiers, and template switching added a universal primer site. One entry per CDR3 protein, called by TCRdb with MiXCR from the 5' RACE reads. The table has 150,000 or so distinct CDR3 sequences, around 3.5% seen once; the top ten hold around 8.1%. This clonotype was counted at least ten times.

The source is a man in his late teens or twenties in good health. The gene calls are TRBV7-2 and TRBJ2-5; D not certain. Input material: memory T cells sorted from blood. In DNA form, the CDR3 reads TGTGCCAGCAGCTTTTCCTGGAAAGAGACCCAGTACTTC. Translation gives CASSFSWKETQYF. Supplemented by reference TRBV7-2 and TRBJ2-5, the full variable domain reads GAGVSQSPSNKVTEKGKDVELRCDPISGHTALYWYRQSLGQGLEFLIYFQGNSAPDKSGLPSDRFSAERTGGSVSTLTIQRTQQEDSAVYLCASSFSWKETQYFGPGTRLLVL.